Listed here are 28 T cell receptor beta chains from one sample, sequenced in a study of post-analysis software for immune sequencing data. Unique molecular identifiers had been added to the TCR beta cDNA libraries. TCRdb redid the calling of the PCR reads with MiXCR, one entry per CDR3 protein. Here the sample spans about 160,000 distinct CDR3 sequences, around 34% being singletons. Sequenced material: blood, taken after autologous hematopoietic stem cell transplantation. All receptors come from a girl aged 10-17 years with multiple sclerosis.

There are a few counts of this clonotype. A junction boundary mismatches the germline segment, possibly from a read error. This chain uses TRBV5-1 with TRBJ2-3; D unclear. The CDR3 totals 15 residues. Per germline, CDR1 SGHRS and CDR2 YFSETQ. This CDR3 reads CANSLRPASTDTQYF. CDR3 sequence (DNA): TGCGCCAACAGCTTGAGGCCAGCTAGCACAGATACGCAGTATTTT.

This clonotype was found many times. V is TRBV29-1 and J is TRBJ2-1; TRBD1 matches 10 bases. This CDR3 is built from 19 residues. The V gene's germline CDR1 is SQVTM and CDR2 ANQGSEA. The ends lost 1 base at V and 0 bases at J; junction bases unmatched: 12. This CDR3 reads CSVEGPTGGGYSSYNEQFF. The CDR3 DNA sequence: TGCAGCGTTGAAGGACCGACAGGGGGCGGGTACAGCTCCTACAATGAGCAGTTCTTC.

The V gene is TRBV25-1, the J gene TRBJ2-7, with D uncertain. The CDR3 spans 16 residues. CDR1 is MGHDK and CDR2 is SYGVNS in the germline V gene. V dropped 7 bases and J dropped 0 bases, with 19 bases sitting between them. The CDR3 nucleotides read TGTGCCAGCACTAAAAAGTCATCATCCAGCTCCTACGAGCAGTACTTC. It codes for CASTKKSSSSSYEQYF.

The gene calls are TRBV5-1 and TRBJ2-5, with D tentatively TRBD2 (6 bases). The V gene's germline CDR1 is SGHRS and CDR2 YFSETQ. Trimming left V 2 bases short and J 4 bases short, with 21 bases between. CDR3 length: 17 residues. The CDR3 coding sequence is TGCGCCAGCAGCTTAACATTAGCGGTCAGAGTGGGAGAGACCCAGTACTTC. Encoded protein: CASSLTLAVRVGETQYF.

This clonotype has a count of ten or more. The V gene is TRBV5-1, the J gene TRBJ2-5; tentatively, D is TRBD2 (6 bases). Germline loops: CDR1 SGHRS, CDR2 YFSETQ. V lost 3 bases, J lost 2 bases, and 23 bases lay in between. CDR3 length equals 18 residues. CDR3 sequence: CASSSVNTPSARQETQYF. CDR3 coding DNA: TGCGCCAGCAGCTCCGTAAACACCCCTAGCGCTCGGCAAGAGACCCAGTACTTC.

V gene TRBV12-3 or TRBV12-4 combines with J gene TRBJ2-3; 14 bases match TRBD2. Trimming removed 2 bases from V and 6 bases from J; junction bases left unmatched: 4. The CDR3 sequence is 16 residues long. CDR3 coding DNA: TGTGCCAGCAGTTTACGGGGACTAGCGGGAGTGGATACGCAGTATTTT. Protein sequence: CASSLRGLAGVDTQYF.

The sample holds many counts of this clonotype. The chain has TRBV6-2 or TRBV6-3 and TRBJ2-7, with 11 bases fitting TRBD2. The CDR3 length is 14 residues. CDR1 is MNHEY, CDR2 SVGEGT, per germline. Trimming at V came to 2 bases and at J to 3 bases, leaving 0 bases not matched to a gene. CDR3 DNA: TGTGCCAGCAGTTACGGGACTAGCGGCTACGAGCAGTACTTC. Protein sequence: CASSYGTSGYEQYF.

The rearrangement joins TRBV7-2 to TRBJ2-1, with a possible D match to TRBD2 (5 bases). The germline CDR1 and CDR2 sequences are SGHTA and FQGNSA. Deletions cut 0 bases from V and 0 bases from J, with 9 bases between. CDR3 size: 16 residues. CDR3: CASSLAGVGSYNEQFF. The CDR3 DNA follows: TGTGCCAGCAGCTTAGCGGGAGTAGGCTCCTACAATGAGCAGTTCTTC.

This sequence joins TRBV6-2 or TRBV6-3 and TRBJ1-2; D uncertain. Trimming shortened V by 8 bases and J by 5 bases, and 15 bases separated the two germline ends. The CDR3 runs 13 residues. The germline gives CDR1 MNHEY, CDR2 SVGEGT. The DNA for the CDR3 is TGTGCCAGCTTTAAAAGGACGGCTTATGGCTACACCTTC. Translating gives CASFKRTAYGYTF.

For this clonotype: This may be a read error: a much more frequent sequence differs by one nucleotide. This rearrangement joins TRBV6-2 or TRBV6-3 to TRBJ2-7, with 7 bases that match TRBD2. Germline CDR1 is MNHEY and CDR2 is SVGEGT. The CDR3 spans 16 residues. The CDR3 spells CASSYSIASGTYGQYF. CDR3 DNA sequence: TGTGCCAGCAGTTACTCGATAGCTAGCGGTACCTACGGGCAGTACTTC.

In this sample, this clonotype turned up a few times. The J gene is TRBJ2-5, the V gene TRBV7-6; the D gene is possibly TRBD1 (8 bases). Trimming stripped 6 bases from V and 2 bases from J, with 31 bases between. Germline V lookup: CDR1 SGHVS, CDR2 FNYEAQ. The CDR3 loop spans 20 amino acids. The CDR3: CASSWFVTGVISGAQETQYF. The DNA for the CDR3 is TGTGCCAGCAGTTGGTTCGTGACAGGGGTAATCAGCGGGGCACAAGAGACCCAGTACTTC.

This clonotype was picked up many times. The DNA for the CDR3 is TGCAGCGTTTCCCTCGGACTAGAGCAGTACTTC. Its translation: CSVSLGLEQYF. The V gene is TRBV29-1, the J gene TRBJ2-7; weak D call: TRBD2 (6 bases). This CDR3 is built from 11 residues. V shed 5 bases and J shed 7 bases, with 12 bases lying between them. In germline, CDR1 is SQVTM, CDR2 ANQGSEA.

This CDR3 is CASSLAGLGTEAFF. The CDR3 region has the DNA TGTGCCAGCAGTTTAGCTGGGCTTGGGACTGAAGCTTTCTTT. This chain joins TRBV12-3 or TRBV12-4 and TRBJ1-1; unclear D gene. CDR3 length equals 14 residues. V shed 0 bases and J shed 5 bases, with 10 bases lying between them.

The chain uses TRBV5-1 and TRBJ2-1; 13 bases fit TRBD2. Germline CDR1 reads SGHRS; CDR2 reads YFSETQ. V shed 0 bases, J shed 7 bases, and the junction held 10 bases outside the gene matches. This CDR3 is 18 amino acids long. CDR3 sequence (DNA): TGCGCCAGCAGCTTGGCCGGACTAGCGGGAGTCGGGGCGAATGAGCAGTTCTTC. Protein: CASSLAGLAGVGANEQFF. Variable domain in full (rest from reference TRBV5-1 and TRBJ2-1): KAGVTQTPRYLIKTRGQQVTLSCSPISGHRSVSWYQQTPGQGLQFLFEYFSETQRNKGNFPGRFSGRQFSNSRSEMNVSTLELGDSALYLCASSLAGLAGVGANEQFFGPGTRLTVL.

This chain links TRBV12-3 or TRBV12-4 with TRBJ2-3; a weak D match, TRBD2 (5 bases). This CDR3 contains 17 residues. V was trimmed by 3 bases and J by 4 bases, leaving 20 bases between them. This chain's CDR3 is CASSFGSWIAPADTQYF. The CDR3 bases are TGTGCCAGCAGTTTTGGGAGTTGGATAGCGCCGGCAGATACGCAGTATTTT.

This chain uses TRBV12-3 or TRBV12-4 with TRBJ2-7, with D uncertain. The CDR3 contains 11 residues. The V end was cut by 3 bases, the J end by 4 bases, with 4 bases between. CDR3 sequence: CASSFRYEQYV. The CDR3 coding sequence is TGTGCCAGCAGTTTTAGGTACGAGCAGTACGTC.

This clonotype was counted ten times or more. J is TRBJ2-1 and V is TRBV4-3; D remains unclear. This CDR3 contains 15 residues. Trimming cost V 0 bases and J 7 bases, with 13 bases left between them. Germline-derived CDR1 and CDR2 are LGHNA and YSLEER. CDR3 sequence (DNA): TGCGCCAGCAGCCAAGATCGTATGTGGTTGAATGAGCAGTTCTTC. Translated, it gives CASSQDRMWLNEQFF.

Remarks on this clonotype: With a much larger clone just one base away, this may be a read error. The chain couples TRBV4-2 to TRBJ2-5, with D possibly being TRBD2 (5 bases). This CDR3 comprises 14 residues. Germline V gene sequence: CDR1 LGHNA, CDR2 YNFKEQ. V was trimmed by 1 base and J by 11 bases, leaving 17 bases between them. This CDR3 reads CASSQGRLTEKQYF. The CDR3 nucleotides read TGTGCCAGCAGCCAAGGGAGACTAACGGAAAAACAGTACTTC.

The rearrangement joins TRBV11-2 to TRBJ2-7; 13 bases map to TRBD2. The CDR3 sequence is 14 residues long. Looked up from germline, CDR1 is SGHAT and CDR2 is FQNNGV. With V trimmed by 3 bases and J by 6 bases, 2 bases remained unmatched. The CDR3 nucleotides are TGTGCCAGCAGCTTGCGGACTAGCGGGGGCGAGCAGTACTTC. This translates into CASSLRTSGGEQYF.

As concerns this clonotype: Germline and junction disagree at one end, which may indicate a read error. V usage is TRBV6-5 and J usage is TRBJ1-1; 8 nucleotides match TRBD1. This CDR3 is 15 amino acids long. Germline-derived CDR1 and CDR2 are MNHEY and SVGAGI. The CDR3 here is CANSYRSGGGTEAFF. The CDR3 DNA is TGTGCCAACAGTTACAGGTCAGGGGGCGGAACTGAAGCTTTCTTT.

The CDR3 loop reads CASSLVLTDVQYF. DNA of the CDR3: TGTGCCAGCAGTTTAGTGCTCACAGATGTGCAGTATTTT. The chain recombines TRBV12-3 or TRBV12-4 with TRBJ2-3; D ambiguous. The V end was cut by 1 base, the J end by 11 bases, with 13 bases between. The CDR3 loop spans 13 amino acids.

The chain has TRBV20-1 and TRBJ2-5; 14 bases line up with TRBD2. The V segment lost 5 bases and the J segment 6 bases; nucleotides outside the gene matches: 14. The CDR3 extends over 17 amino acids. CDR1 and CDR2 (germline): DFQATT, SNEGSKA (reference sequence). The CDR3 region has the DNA TGCAGTGCTGAACCGGGACTAGCGGGAGATCGGGGGAAGACCCAGTACTTC. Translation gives CSAEPGLAGDRGKTQYF.

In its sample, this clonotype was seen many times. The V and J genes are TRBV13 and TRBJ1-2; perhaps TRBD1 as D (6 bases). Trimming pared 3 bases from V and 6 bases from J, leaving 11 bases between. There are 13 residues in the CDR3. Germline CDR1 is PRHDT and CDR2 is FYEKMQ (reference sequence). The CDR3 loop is CASSFSGADGYTF. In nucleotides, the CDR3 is TGTGCCAGCAGCTTTTCGGGGGCTGATGGCTACACCTTC. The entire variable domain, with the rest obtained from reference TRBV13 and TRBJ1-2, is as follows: AAGVIQSPRHLIKEKRETATLKCYPIPRHDTVYWYQQGPGQDPQFLISFYEKMQSDKGSIPDRFSAQQFSDYHSELNMSSLELGDSALYFCASSFSGADGYTFGSGTRLTVV.

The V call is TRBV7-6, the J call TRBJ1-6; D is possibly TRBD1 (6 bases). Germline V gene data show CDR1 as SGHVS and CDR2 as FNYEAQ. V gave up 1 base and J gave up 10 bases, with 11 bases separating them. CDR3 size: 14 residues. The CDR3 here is CASSLVQGRSPLHF. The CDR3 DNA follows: TGTGCCAGCAGCTTAGTACAGGGCCGGTCACCCCTCCACTTT.

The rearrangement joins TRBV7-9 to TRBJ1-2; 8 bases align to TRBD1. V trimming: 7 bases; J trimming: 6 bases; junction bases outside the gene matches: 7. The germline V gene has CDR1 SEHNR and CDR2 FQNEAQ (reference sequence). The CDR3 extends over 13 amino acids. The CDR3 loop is CASISQGADGYTF. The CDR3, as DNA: TGTGCCAGCATTTCTCAGGGGGCGGATGGCTACACCTTC. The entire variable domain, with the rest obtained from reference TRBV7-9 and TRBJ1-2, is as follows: DTGVSQNPRHKITKRGQNVTFRCDPISEHNRLYWYRQTLGQGPEFLTYFQNEAQLEKSRLLSDRFSAERPKGSFSTLEIQRTEQGDSAMYLCASISQGADGYTFGSGTRLTVV.

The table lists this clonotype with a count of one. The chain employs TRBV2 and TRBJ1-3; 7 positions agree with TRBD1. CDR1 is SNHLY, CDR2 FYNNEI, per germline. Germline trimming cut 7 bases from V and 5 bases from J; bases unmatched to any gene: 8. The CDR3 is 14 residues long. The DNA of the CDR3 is TGTGCCAGCACCAAGACAGGGAGGAGAAACACCATATATTTT. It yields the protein CASTKTGRRNTIYF.

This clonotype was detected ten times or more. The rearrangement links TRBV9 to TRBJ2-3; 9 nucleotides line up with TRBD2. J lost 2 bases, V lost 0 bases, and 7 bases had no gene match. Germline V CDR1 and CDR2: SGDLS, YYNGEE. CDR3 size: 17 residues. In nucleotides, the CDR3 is TGTGCCAGCAGCGTAGATCCTAGCGGGATGGTCACAGATACGCAGTATTTT. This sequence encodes CASSVDPSGMVTDTQYF. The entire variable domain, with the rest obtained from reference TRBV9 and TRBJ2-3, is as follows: DSGVTQTPKHLITATGQRVTLRCSPRSGDLSVYWYQQSLDQGLQFLIQYYNGEERAKGNILERFSAQQFPDLHSELNLSSLELGDSALYFCASSVDPSGMVTDTQYFGPGTRLTVL.

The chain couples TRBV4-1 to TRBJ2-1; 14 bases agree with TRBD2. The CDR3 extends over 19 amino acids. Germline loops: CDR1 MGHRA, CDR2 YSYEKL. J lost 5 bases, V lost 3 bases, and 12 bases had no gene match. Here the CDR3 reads CASSHPGLAGGPDHNEQFF. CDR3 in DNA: TGCGCCAGCAGCCATCCTGGACTAGCGGGGGGCCCAGACCACAATGAGCAGTTCTTC.